One sample yielded the 27 T cell receptor beta chains listed below, sequenced in a study of cytomegalovirus exposure and HLA in healthy donors. With 60 Vbeta and 13 Jbeta primers, the PCR was carried out. Measured with immunoSEQ multiplex PCR; TCRdb has only the in-frame clones, and not every one. The table has about 130,000 clones, approximately 74% seen once. Sequencing was performed on PBMCs. Receptors originate from a man aged 18-30 years in good health and CMV-seropositive.

This clone has a single count. The CDR3 DNA reads as TGCGCCAGCAGCTTGGATGCCGGGACAGGGGTGGGCAATCAGCCCCAGCATTTT. Protein: CASSLDAGTGVGNQPQHF. The chain couples TRBV5-1 to TRBJ1-5, with TRBD1 identical over 10 bases. CDR1 and CDR2 from the germline V gene are SGHRS and YFSETQ. V shed 0 bases, J shed 2 bases, and the junction held 8 bases outside the gene matches. The CDR3 has 18 residues.

The rearrangement uses TRBV5-6 and TRBJ1-4; 10 bases align to TRBD1. The trim removed 2 bases at V and 6 bases at J, leaving 7 bases unmatched. The CDR3 loop spans 16 amino acids. Looked up from germline, CDR1 is SGHDT and CDR2 is YYEEEE. The CDR3 reads CASSFDRGLRDEKLFF. CDR3 DNA: TGTGCCAGCAGCTTTGACAGGGGGCTTCGTGATGAAAAACTGTTTTTT.

The rearrangement links TRBV4-1 to TRBJ2-5; possible D gene TRBD2, 7 bases. Trimming cost V 4 bases and J 2 bases, with 11 bases left between them. This CDR3 has 14 amino acids. Germline CDR1 reads MGHRA; CDR2 reads YSYEKL. The CDR3 DNA reads as TGCGCCAGCAGCCGCGGGGGCCCTCAAGAGACCCAGTACTTC. Translation gives CASSRGGPQETQYF.

This rearrangement joins TRBV7-3 to TRBJ2-1; tentative D call: TRBD1 (6 bases). The CDR3 is made up of 14 amino acids. Germline V gives CDR1 SGHTA, CDR2 FQGTGA. Trimming stripped 4 bases from V and 4 bases from J, with 11 bases between. CDR3 sequence: CASSYGQSYNEQFF. CDR3 coding DNA: TGTGCCAGCAGCTATGGACAGAGTTACAATGAGCAGTTCTTC.

J is TRBJ2-1 and V is TRBV7-3; 8 bases match TRBD2. The germline V gene has CDR1 SGHTA and CDR2 FQGTGA. This CDR3 is built from 16 residues. The J segment lost 7 bases and the V segment lost 4 bases, leaving 12 bases of the junction unmatched. The DNA of the CDR3 is TGTGCCAGCAGCTCCCCCGCGACTAGCGCGAGGAATGAGCAGTTCTTC. Its protein product is CASSSPATSARNEQFF.

Here the CDR3 reads CASSGGLFYGYTF. The CDR3 DNA is TGTGCCAGCAGTGGGGGGCTATTCTATGGCTACACCTTC. The gene calls are TRBV2 and TRBJ1-2; the D gene is possibly TRBD1 (6 bases). The CDR3 length is 13 residues. The germline V gene has CDR1 SNHLY and CDR2 FYNNEI. Deletions cut 4 bases from V and 4 bases from J, with 10 bases between. Filled out from reference TRBV2 and TRBJ1-2, the complete variable domain reads EPEVTQTPSHQVTQMGQEVILRCVPISNHLYFYWYRQILGQKVEFLVSFYNNEISEKSEIFDDQFSVERPDGSNFTLKIRSTKLEDSAMYFCASSGGLFYGYTFGSGTRLTVV.

The rearrangement uses TRBV19 and TRBJ1-6; no reliable D call. V was clipped by 7 bases and J by 10 bases, with 17 bases between them. The CDR3 is made up of 14 amino acids. Germline values: CDR1 LNHDA, CDR2 SQIVND (reference sequence). As DNA, the CDR3 is TGTGCCAGTACTCATATGTCCGAAACATCACCCCTCCACTTT. It yields the protein CASTHMSETSPLHF.

This rearrangement joins TRBV19 to TRBJ2-7; D is unresolved. Between the trimmed V and J ends, which lost 6 bases and 4 bases, there was a span of 7 bases. Per germline, CDR1 LNHDA and CDR2 SQIVND (reference sequence). This CDR3 comprises 11 residues. CDR3 coding DNA: TGTGCCAGTAGCGGTCTTTACGAGCAGTACTTC. This sequence encodes CASSGLYEQYF.

The CDR3 DNA is TGTGCCAGCAGCTCCAGGACTAGCTCGGGTCAGGATGAGCAGTTCTTC. It encodes CASSSRTSSGQDEQFF. This sequence joins TRBV13 and TRBJ2-1; 8 nucleotides agree with TRBD2. CDR1 and CDR2 from the germline V gene are PRHDT and FYEKMQ (reference sequence). The CDR3 is made up of 16 amino acids. After removal of 4 bases from V and 8 bases from J, the junction contained 13 bases not matched to a gene.

This chain links TRBV19 with TRBJ2-6, with D unresolved. V was pared by 5 bases and J by 3 bases, with 11 bases between. The CDR3 spans 15 residues. From germline, CDR1 is LNHDA and CDR2 SQIVND (reference sequence). CDR3 coding DNA: TGTGCCAGTAGTGCCTCAGGTGGTGGGGCCAACGTCCTGACTTTC. It specifies CASSASGGGANVLTF.

This rearrangement joins TRBV28 to TRBJ1-6; maybe TRBD1 (5 bases). The CDR3 contains 15 residues. Trimming removed 8 bases from V and 0 bases from J, with 11 bases in between. The germline V gene encodes CDR1 MDHEN and CDR2 SYDVKM. CDR3 sequence (DNA): TGTGCCAGCGACAGCGGGAGCTCCTATAATTCACCCCTCCACTTT. This sequence encodes CASDSGSSYNSPLHF.

The chain is built from TRBV9 and TRBJ2-1, with D possibly matching TRBD1 (5 bases). The V end was cut by 4 bases, the J end by 8 bases, with 7 bases between. The CDR3 extends over 11 amino acids. The germline V gene encodes CDR1 SGDLS and CDR2 YYNGEE. This CDR3 reads CASSPGYEQFF. The DNA for the CDR3 is TGTGCCAGCAGCCCAGGGTATGAGCAGTTCTTC.

This clone was detected a few times. The chain carries TRBV19 and TRBJ1-1, with TRBD1 identical over 7 bases. Germline V gene data show CDR1 as LNHDA and CDR2 as SQIVND (reference sequence). This CDR3 contains 14 residues. V gave up 1 base and J gave up 5 bases; unmatched junction bases: 4. CDR3 DNA: TGTGCCAGTAGTATAGGAGGCAGGGGGACTGAAGCTTTCTTT. Translated: CASSIGGRGTEAFF. Full variable domain (remainder filled in from reference TRBV19 and TRBJ1-1): DGGITQSPKYLFRKEGQNVTLSCEQNLNHDAMYWYRQDPGQGLRLIYYSQIVNDFQKGDIAEGYSVSREKKESFPLTVTSAQKNPTAFYLCASSIGGRGTEAFFGQGTRLTVV.

The chain has TRBV15 and TRBJ1-4; D ambiguous. The CDR3 length is 14 residues. Germline V gene lookup returns CDR1 LNHNV and CDR2 YYDKDF (reference sequence). V lost 0 bases and J 5 bases, leaving 7 bases between the germline ends. CDR3: CATSRDLGNEKLFF. In nucleotides, the CDR3 is TGTGCCACCAGCAGAGATCTCGGGAATGAAAAACTGTTTTTT.

The chain couples TRBV9 to TRBJ2-7; maybe TRBD1 (6 bases). The germline CDR1 and CDR2 sequences are SGDLS and YYNGEE. V was trimmed by 4 bases and J by 3 bases, leaving 11 bases between them. The length of the CDR3 is 13 residues. The CDR3 bases are TGTGCCAGCAGCCGGACAGACAGCTACGAGCAGTACTTC. Amino acids: CASSRTDSYEQYF.

This clone was recorded only once. One end of the junction fails to match germline, which may point to a read error. This sample also contains other DNA sequences that code for the same CDR3. V and J are TRBV7-7 and TRBJ1-5; D is possibly TRBD1 (5 bases). CDR1 SSHAT and CDR2 FNYEAQ come from the germline V gene (reference sequence). CDR3 length: 15 amino acids. CDR3 loop: CASSLVGDSNQPQHF. In DNA form, the CDR3 reads TGTGCTAGCAGCTTAGTAGGGGATAGTAATCAGCCCCAGCATTTT.

The genes are TRBV19 and TRBJ2-5; D remains ambiguous. CDR3 length equals 11 residues. The ends were cut back, 7 bases at V and 3 bases at J, with 6 bases in the middle. Germline assignment: CDR1 LNHDA and CDR2 SQIVND (reference sequence). The CDR3 sequence: CASTAEETQYF. The CDR3, as DNA: TGTGCCAGTACGGCGGAAGAGACCCAGTACTTC.

The rearrangement links TRBV28 to TRBJ1-3, with TRBD1 matching 7 bases. V trimming: 5 bases; J trimming: 0 bases; junction bases outside the gene matches: 7. The CDR3 runs 16 residues. The germline gives CDR1 MDHEN, CDR2 SYDVKM. CDR3 region: CASSERTGGSGNTIYF. CDR3 sequence (DNA): TGTGCCAGCAGTGAACGGACAGGAGGCTCTGGAAACACCATATATTTT.

This clone appeared a single time. The chain has TRBV29-1 and TRBJ2-1, with 8 bases lining up with TRBD1. J lost 6 bases, V lost 1 base, and 5 bases had no gene match. CDR1 is SQVTM and CDR2 is ANQGSEA in the germline V gene. The CDR3 has 14 residues. In nucleotides, the CDR3 is TGCAGCGTTGAAGGAAACAGGGGGTCCAATGAGCAGTTCTTC. It is translated as CSVEGNRGSNEQFF.

The chain links TRBV7-8 to TRBJ2-1, with 10 bases lining up with TRBD2. The length of the CDR3 is 16 residues. With V trimmed by 1 base and J by 2 bases, 2 bases remained unmatched. Germline V gene sequence: CDR1 SGHVS, CDR2 FQNEAQ. The CDR3: CASSLGLAGAYNEQFF. CDR3 nucleotides: TGTGCCAGCAGCTTAGGGCTAGCGGGAGCCTACAATGAGCAGTTCTTC.

The J gene is TRBJ1-1, the V gene TRBV4-1; perhaps TRBD1 as D (6 bases). CDR1 MGHRA and CDR2 YSYEKL come from the germline V gene. This CDR3 is 14 amino acids long. Trimming pared 1 base from V and 8 bases from J, leaving 14 bases between. Here the CDR3 DNA reads TGCGCCAGCAGCCAAGTCGGCAGGGGTAAAGAAGCTTTCTTT. Protein product: CASSQVGRGKEAFF.

The chain is built from TRBV6-5 and TRBJ2-5; maybe TRBD2 (5 bases). Germline V CDR1 and CDR2: MNHEY, SVGAGI. With 2 bases removed from V and 5 bases from J, the gap between germline ends came to 18 bases. The CDR3 consists of 16 residues. The CDR3 loop is CASSYQLASARETQYF. CDR3 in DNA: TGTGCCAGCAGTTACCAGTTAGCGTCAGCTAGGGAGACCCAGTACTTC.

This chain connects TRBV4-1 to TRBJ2-7; D not resolved. This CDR3 region has 14 residues. Trimming left V 1 base short and J 0 bases short, with 7 bases between. Germline CDR1 is MGHRA and CDR2 is YSYEKL. The CDR3 sequence is CASSQAILSYEQYF. CDR3 coding DNA: TGCGCCAGCAGCCAAGCTATTCTCTCCTACGAGCAGTACTTC.

V gene TRBV28 combines with J gene TRBJ1-5; 7 nucleotides line up with TRBD1. The V segment lost 4 bases and the J segment 2 bases; nucleotides outside the gene matches: 17. This CDR3 spans 19 amino acids. The germline V gene has CDR1 MDHEN and CDR2 SYDVKM. CDR3 residues: CASSWVETGNFIRNQPQHF. CDR3 in DNA: TGTGCCAGCAGTTGGGTAGAGACAGGGAATTTCATCCGCAATCAGCCCCAGCATTTT.

The rearrangement links TRBV29-1 to TRBJ2-7; D gene uncertain. V lost 7 bases, J lost 0 bases, and 13 bases lay in between. The CDR3 sequence is 13 residues long. Germline CDR1 and CDR2: SQVTM and ANQGSEA. CDR3 nucleotides: TGCAGCGCCAGAATACAGAGCTCCTACGAGCAGTACTTC. It codes for CSARIQSSYEQYF.

The rearrangement uses TRBV4-1 and TRBJ1-5; 9 nucleotides align to TRBD1. Trimming at V came to 1 base and at J to 2 bases, leaving 3 bases not matched to a gene. The CDR3 runs to 16 residues. Germline-derived CDR1 and CDR2 are MGHRA and YSYEKL. The CDR3 loop is CASSQGTGAGNQPQHF. DNA of the CDR3: TGCGCCAGCAGCCAAGGGACAGGGGCGGGCAATCAGCCCCAGCATTTT.

This clone has only a few counts. This chain joins TRBV2 and TRBJ1-6; D remains ambiguous. This CDR3 has 15 amino acids. Germline values: CDR1 SNHLY, CDR2 FYNNEI. V was pared by 2 bases and J by 6 bases, with 11 bases between. The CDR3 DNA reads TGTGCCAGCAGTGAACAGACTCTTTCTAATTCACCCCTCCACTTT. Its protein is CASSEQTLSNSPLHF.